This paragraph covers one T cell receptor beta chain sequence. The antigen is unknown. The data derive from a study of cytomegalovirus exposure and HLA in healthy donors. A multiplex PCR was run with 60 Vbeta primers and 13 Jbeta primers. Some clones are missing from TCRdb's copy, which holds only in-frame ones; the method was immunoSEQ multiplex PCR. This sample has fewer than 100,000 clones, with almost 80% found just once. Study-wide results and limits: Later analysis suggested most CMV-associated TCR beta chains were HLA-restricted. According to a later analysis, donors in an Asian-associated ancestry cluster reportedly had fewer N-insertions than the roughly 640-donor mean. Rare TCR sequences dominated, though some public TCRs recurred in many donors.

Germline assignment: CDR1 MNHEY and CDR2 SVGAGI. Trimming took 0 bases from V and 4 from J, leaving 13 bases between them. The CDR3 extends over 16 amino acids. J is TRBJ1-3 and V is TRBV6-5; D gene ambiguous. The sequenced material came from PBMCs. The clonotype comes from a female donor in good health and CMV-seronegative. The CDR3 region is CASSYSEVRTGNTIYF. Written as DNA, the CDR3 is TGTGCCAGCAGTTACTCGGAGGTCAGGACGGGAAACACCATATATTTT.